This note documents a single T cell receptor (beta chain) sequence. Its antigen specificity is not known. No much larger clonotype is one base removed from it; base qualities were not supplied. In the paper's terms, the time point label means: cycle 2 day 1 (C2D1) of nivolumab. Relapse after autologous stem cell transplantation had occurred in all trial patients, and cohorts A, B and C were distinguished by prior brentuximab vedotin exposure. The trial cohort was composed of about 60 patients with relapsed/refractory classical Hodgkin lymphoma, for whom complete response, partial response or progressive disease was recorded as best overall response. Trial patients were treated with single-agent nivolumab in the multi-cohort phase II CheckMate 205 trial. Best overall response was determined by an independent review committee according to the 2007 International Working Group response criteria. PBMCs from the trial were collected at three points: immediately before nivolumab initiation (C1D1), and during therapy at cycle 2 day 1 and cycle 4 day 1. Peripheral blood was collected in 8 mL Vacutainer Cell Preparation Tubes, from which PBMCs were isolated by centrifugation and then cryopreserved.

The Qiagen DNeasy kit was used to extract genomic DNA both from unsorted PBMCs and from the negatively selected CD4+ and CD8+ fractions. Amplification of TCR beta CDR3 regions was done by immunoSEQ multiplex PCR with primers that anneal to V and J segments. Amplification bias was minimized using a synthetic immune receptor repertoire, and residual bias was removed computationally after sequencing. In the source study's methods: Custom Python scripts were used to quantify repertoire diversity as the Shannon entropy index. Unsorted, CD4+ and CD8+ repertoires were analyzed separately, except for combined analyses in which CD4+ and CD8+ sequences were merged in silico. A clone counted as expanded when the clone's frequency after treatment rose at least 2-fold relative to C1D1, and clones undetected at baseline were given a pseudocount of 0.5. Clones with 0 or 1 copy at C1D1 were defined as singleton clones, while clones with 2 or more copies were defined as non-singleton clones. Clones expanded in unsorted samples were labelled as CD4+, CD8+ or unknown by matching protein sequences in sorted samples from the same patient. Wilcoxon tests were applied to paired samples to test diversity changes from C1D1 to C4D1. The clones in this table, taken by TCRdb from immuneACCESS, are in-frame only. Not every clone is retained; where verified, under half of the shortfall comes from an unresolved V gene, and the cause of the rest is unknown. That table gives V, J and clone size, and the DNA gave D and trimming. The sample includes 45,000 to 50,000 clones, with 80% observed a single time. The ten top clones hold about 20% of the sample.

The germline V gene provides CDR1 SGDLS and CDR2 YYNGEE. The CDR3 measures 13 amino acids from cysteine to phenylalanine. Only CDR3 DNA remains: 39 bases, in frame from the first base. V is cut by 5 bases and J by 2 bases, and the space between the germline ends is 10 bases. This entry is derived from a study of PD-1 blockade in classical Hodgkin lymphoma (dated by TCRdb to the early 2020s). About the investigation overall: Nivolumab dosing was 3 mg/kg intravenously every 2 weeks, continuing until either disease progression or unacceptable toxicity. A peripheral blood immune signature of response to PD-1 blockade in classical Hodgkin lymphoma was defined using TCR beta sequencing and CyTOF.

The paper as a whole reports these results and caveats: Among trial patients, those achieving complete response had baseline diversity similar to that of newly diagnosed patients, while diversity was significantly lower in partial responders and progressors. Lower diversity was observed in patients in whom nivolumab was started less than 1 year after ASCT, and these patients were excluded from later analyses so that confounding by immune reconstitution would be avoided. Only a single clinical trial cohort was studied, and what caused the repertoire differences, possibly disease activity or prior therapy, remained undefined. CD4+ but not CD8+ TCR diversity rose significantly by C4D1 (p=0.0027 vs p=0.16), most apparent in complete responders (p=0.02). Baseline TCR diversity was reported to be lower in newly diagnosed patients than in healthy donors, and even lower in relapsed/refractory patients.

Source: peripheral blood mononuclear cells (PBMCs), taken before the second cycle of nivolumab. The chain is assembled from TRBV9 and TRBJ2-5, with no reliable assignment of the D segment. This sequence originates from a human donor with classical Hodgkin lymphoma. The DNA is as follows: TGTGCCAGCAGTACTGGGCCACAAGAGACCCAGTACTTC. Its product reads: CASSTGPQETQYF.